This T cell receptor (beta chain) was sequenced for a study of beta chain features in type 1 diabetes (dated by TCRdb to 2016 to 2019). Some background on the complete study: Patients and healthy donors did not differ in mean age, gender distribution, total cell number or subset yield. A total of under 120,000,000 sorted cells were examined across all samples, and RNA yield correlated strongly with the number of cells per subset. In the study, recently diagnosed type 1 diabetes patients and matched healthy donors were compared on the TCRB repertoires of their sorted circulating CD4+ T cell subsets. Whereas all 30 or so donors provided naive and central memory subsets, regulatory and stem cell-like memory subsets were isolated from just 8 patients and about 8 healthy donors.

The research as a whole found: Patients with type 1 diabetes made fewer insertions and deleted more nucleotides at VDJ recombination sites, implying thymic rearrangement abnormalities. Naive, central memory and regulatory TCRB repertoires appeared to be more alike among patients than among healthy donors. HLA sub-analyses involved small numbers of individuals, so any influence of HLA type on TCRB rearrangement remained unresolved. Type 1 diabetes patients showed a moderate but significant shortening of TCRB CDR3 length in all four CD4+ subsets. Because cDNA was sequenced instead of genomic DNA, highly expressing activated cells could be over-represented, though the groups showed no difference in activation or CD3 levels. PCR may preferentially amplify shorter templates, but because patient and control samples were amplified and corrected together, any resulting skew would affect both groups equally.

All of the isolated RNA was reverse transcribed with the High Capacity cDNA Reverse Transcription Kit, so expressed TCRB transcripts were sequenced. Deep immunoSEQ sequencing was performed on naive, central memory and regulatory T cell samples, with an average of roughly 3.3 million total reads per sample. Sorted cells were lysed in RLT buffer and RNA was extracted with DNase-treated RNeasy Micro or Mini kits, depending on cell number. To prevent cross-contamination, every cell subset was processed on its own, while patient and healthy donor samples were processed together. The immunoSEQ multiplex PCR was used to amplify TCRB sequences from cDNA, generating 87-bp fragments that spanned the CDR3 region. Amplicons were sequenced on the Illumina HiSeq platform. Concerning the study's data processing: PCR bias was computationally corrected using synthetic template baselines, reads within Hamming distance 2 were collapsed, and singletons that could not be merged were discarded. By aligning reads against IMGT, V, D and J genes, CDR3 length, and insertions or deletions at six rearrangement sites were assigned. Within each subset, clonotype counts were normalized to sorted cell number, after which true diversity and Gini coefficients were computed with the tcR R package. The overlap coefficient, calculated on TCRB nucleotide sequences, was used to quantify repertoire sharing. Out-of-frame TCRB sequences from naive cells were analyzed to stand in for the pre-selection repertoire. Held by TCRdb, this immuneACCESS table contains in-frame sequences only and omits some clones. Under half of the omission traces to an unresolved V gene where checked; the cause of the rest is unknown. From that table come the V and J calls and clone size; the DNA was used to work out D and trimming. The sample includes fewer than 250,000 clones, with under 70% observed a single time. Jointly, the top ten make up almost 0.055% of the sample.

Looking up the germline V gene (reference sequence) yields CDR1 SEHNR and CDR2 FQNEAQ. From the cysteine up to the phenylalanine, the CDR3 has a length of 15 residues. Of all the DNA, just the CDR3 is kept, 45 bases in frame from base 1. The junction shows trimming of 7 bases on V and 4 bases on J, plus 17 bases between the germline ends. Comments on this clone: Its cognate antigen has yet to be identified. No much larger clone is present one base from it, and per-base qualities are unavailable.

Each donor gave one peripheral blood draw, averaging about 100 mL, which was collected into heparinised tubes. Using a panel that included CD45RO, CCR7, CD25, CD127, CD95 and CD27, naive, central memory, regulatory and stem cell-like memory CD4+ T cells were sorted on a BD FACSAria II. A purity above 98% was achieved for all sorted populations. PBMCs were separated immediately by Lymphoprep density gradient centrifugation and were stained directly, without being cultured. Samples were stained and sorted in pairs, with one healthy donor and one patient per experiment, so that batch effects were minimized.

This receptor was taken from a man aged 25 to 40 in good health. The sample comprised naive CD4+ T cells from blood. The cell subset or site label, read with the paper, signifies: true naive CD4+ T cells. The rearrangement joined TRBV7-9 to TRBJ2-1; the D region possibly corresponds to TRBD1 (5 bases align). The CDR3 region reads CASTSGQDHYNEQFF. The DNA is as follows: TGTGCCAGCACTTCTGGACAAGACCATTACAATGAGCAGTTCTTC.